The clone carrying this T cell receptor beta chain has at least ten counts. Its antigen is still unknown. This CDR3 region has 13 residues. V was pared by 2 bases and J by 6 bases, with 8 bases between. Per the germline V gene, CDR1 is MNHEY and CDR2 is SVGAGI. The donors, nominally healthy at sampling, likely had unrecorded immune exposures. The sample originates from a study of cytomegalovirus exposure and HLA in healthy donors. Findings of the study overall: Altogether, 170 or so TCR beta chains were recorded as cytomegalovirus-associated.

PCR amplification relied on 60 Vbeta primers (plus 13 Jbeta primers). Method: immunoSEQ multiplex PCR; TCRdb's copy keeps in-frame clones and lacks some. The sample lists about 130,000 clones; 70% to 80% were seen once. J is TRBJ2-1 and V is TRBV6-5, with D perhaps TRBD2 (6 bases). The source material was PBMCs. The receptor was derived from a man aged 45-60 years in good health and CMV-seronegative. CDR3 protein: CASSYEEGNEQFF. The CDR3 region has the DNA TGTGCCAGCAGTTACGAGGAGGGCAATGAGCAGTTCTTC.